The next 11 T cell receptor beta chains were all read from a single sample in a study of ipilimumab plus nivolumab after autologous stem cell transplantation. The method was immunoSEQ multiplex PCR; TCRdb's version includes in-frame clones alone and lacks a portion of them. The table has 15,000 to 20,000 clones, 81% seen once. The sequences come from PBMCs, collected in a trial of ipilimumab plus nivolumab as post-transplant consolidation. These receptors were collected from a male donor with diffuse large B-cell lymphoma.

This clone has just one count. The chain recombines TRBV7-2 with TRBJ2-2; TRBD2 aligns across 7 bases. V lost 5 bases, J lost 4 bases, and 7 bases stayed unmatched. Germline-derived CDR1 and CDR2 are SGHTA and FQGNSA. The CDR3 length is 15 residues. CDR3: CASSRGLVRTGELFF. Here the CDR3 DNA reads TGTGCCAGCAGCCGCGGACTAGTTCGCACCGGGGAGCTGTTTTTT.

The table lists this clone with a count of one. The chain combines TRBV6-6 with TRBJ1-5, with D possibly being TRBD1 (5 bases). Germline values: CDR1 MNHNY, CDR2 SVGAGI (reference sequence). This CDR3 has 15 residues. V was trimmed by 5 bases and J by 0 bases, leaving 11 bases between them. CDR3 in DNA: TGTGCCAGCAGTCGGCCCGGGGCTAGCAATCAGCCCCAGCATTTT. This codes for CASSRPGASNQPQHF.

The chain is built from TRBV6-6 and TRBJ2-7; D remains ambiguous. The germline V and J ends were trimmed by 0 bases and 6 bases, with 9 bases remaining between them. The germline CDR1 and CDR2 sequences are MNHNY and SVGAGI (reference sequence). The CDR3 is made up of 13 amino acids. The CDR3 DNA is TGTGCCAGCAGTTACTCGTTCACGACCGAGCAGTACTTC. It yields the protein CASSYSFTTEQYF.

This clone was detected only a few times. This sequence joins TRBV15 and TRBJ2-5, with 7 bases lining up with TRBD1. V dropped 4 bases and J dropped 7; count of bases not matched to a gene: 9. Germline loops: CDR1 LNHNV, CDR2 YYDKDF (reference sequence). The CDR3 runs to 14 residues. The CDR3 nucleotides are TGTGCCACCAGCACCAGACAGGGCCCCAGGACCCAGTACTTC. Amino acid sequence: CATSTRQGPRTQYF.

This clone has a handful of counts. CDR3 DNA sequence: TGTGCCAGCAGCGGTGGGACCACAGATACGCAGTATTTT. Protein: CASSGGTTDTQYF. The V and J genes are TRBV7-9 and TRBJ2-3, with D possibly called TRBD1 or TRBD2 (5 bases each). V shed 5 bases and J shed 2 bases, with 8 bases lying between them. The CDR3 has 13 residues. Germline V CDR1 and CDR2: SEHNR, FQNEAQ (reference sequence). The entire variable domain, with the rest obtained from reference TRBV7-9 and TRBJ2-3, is as follows: DTGVSQNPRHKITKRGQNVTFRCDPISEHNRLYWYRQTLGQGPEFLTYFQNEAQLEKSRLLSDRFSAERPKGSFSTLEIQRTEQGDSAMYLCASSGGTTDTQYFGPGTRLTVL.

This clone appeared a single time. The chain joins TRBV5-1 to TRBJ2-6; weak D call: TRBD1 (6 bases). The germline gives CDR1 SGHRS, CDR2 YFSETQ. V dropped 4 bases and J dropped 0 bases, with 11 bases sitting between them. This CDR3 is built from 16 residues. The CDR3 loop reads CASSPQGSSGANVLTF. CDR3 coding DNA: TGCGCCAGCAGCCCACAGGGCTCCTCTGGGGCCAACGTCCTGACTTTC.

CDR3 DNA: TGCGCCAGCAGTCCTGCCTTAAGACTAGCGGGGGCCTACGAGCAGTACTTC. It translates to CASSPALRLAGAYEQYF. J is TRBJ2-7 and V is TRBV23-1, with 12 bases lining up with TRBD2. TRBV23-1 is marked as an open reading frame, function uncertain. V lost 4 bases to trimming and J lost 2 bases; unmatched junction nucleotides: 9. This CDR3 region has 17 residues.

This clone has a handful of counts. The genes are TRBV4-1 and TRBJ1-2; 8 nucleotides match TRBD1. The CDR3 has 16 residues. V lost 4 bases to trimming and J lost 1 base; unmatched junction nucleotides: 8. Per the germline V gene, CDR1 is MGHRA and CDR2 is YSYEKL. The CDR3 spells CASSLIYRGINYGYTF. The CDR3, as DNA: TGCGCCAGCAGCCTAATTTACAGGGGGATTAACTATGGCTACACCTTC.

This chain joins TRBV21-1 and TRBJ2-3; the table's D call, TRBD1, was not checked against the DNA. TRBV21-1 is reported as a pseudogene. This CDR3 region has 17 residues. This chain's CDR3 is CASSTQDRLAYTDTQYF. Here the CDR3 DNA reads TGTGCCAGCAGCACCCAAGACAGACTCGCCTACACAGATACGCAGTATTTT.

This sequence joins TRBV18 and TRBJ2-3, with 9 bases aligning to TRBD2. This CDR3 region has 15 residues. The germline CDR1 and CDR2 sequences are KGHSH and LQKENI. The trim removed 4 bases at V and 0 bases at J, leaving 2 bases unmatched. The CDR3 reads CASSLRGGSTDTQYF. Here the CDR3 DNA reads TGTGCCAGCTCACTGCGGGGGGGAAGCACAGATACGCAGTATTTT.

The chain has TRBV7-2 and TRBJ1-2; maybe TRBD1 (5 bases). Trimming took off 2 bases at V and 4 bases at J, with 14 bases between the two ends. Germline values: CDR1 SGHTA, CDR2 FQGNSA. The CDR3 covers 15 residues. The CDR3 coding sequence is TGTGCCAGCAGCTTACCCCGCGCAGGGTCCTATGGCTACACCTTC. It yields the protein CASSLPRAGSYGYTF.